The clone carrying this T cell receptor beta chain appeared once. The CDR3 runs 14 residues. Trimming took 3 bases from V and 3 from J, leaving 11 bases between them. CDR1 and CDR2 (germline): KGHSH, LQKENI. The data were taken from a study of blood T cell repertoires in COVID-19. Whole-study context: Samples taken during acute and convalescent COVID-19 were collected in the United States, Italy and Spain.

The protocol was immunoSEQ multiplex PCR, while the TCRdb copy is restricted to in-frame clones and leaves out a portion. Among just over 300,000 clones listed, nearly 90% were seen once. The specimen was PBMCs or T cells enriched from blood (not recorded which). The chain carries TRBV18 and TRBJ1-1; no clear D gene. The TCR comes from a young woman with acute COVID-19. CDR3 in amino acids: CASSPTSGDTEAFF. The CDR3 DNA reads TGTGCCAGCTCACCCACATCCGGGGACACTGAAGCTTTCTTT.